The sequence of this T cell receptor (beta chain) was determined in a study of type 1 regulatory T cells. Study details: T-allo10 is an in vitro-generated, Tr1-enriched CD4 T cell product specific for alloantigen.

Germline V lookup: CDR1 LNHDA, CDR2 SQIVND (reference sequence). The CDR3 runs 19 residues. The junction had 17 bases not matched to a gene; V was cut back by 7 bases and J by 0 bases. Points from the study as a whole: Compared with non-Tr1 cells, Tr1 cells showed a narrower TCR repertoire.

TCRdb redid the calling of the reads with MiXCR, one entry per CDR3 protein. The top ten clones hold 1.5% to 2% of a sample with about 59,000 distinct CDR3 sequences, approximately 67% of them seen once. Details on this clonotype: Its antigen is undetermined.

This clonotype was sampled from a human donor in good health. The V and J genes are TRBV19 and TRBJ2-2; 7 bases are shared with TRBD1. Sequences were obtained from cultured non-Tr1 T cells, either the whole culture or a sorted T cell fraction (not recorded which). CDR3 region: CASKARGRKGAANTGELFF. The CDR3 region has the DNA TGTGCCAGTAAGGCCCGAGGCCGTAAGGGGGCTGCGAACACCGGGGAGCTGTTTTTT.